This passage covers 24 T cell receptor beta chains from one sample sequenced in a study of cytomegalovirus exposure and HLA in healthy donors. The PCR was carried out with 60 Vbeta primers and 13 Jbeta primers. Assay used: immunoSEQ multiplex PCR; TCRdb lists only in-frame clones, some missing. Of 250,000 to 350,000 clones detected, roughly 88% appear once; the ten largest clones hold 4%. The specimen sequenced was PBMCs. These receptors were collected from a man aged 35 to 55 in good health and CMV-seropositive.

A remark on this clone: The junction and the germline gene differ at one end; a read error may be behind it. This rearrangement joins TRBV7-7 to TRBJ2-2; D call uncertain. The V gene's germline CDR1 is SSHAT and CDR2 FNYEAQ (reference sequence). This CDR3 is built from 16 residues. CDR3 sequence reads: CASSQLGSRGTGELFF. The DNA for the CDR3 is TGTGCTAGCAGCCAACTTGGTTCCAGAGGCACCGGGGAGCTGTTTTTT.

This clone was seen a single time. V is TRBV14 and J is TRBJ2-5, with TRBD1 identical over 11 bases. Per germline, CDR1 SGHDN and CDR2 FVKESK. The CDR3 totals 14 residues. V lost 4 bases to trimming and J lost 5 bases; unmatched junction nucleotides: 3. CDR3 DNA sequence: TGTGCCAGCAGCCGGACAGGGGGCGCTGAGACCCAGTACTTC. It encodes CASSRTGGAETQYF.

This chain joins TRBV2 and TRBJ1-2, with TRBD1 identical over 7 bases. Trimming removed 5 bases from V and 4 bases from J; junction bases left unmatched: 10. Per the germline V gene, CDR1 is SNHLY and CDR2 is FYNNEI. The CDR3 is made up of 15 amino acids. CDR3: CASSSDRRGLYGYTF. CDR3 DNA sequence: TGTGCCAGCAGTTCGGACAGGCGAGGACTCTATGGCTACACCTTC.

The rearrangement uses TRBV7-8 and TRBJ2-3, with 11 positions matching TRBD2. Germline V gene data show CDR1 as SGHVS and CDR2 as FQNEAQ. This CDR3 region has 16 residues. Trimming took 1 base from V and 1 from J; bases not matched to a gene: 1. CDR3 nucleotides: TGTGCCAGCAGCTTAGAACTAGCGGGGGGCACAGATACGCAGTATTTT. Protein: CASSLELAGGTDTQYF.

Note on this clone: Other DNA sequences of this sample code for an identical CDR3. The genes are TRBV19 and TRBJ2-7, with TRBD1 identical over 10 bases. Per the germline V gene, CDR1 is LNHDA and CDR2 is SQIVND (reference sequence). This CDR3 is 14 amino acids long. The V segment lost 3 bases and the J segment 2 bases; nucleotides outside the gene matches: 1. CDR3 amino acids: CASSIGTGAYEQYF. Written as DNA, the CDR3 is TGTGCCAGTAGTATTGGGACAGGGGCCTACGAGCAGTACTTC.

The chain has TRBV28 and TRBJ1-5, with D tentatively TRBD1 (5 bases). The CDR3 runs 12 residues. Germline CDR1 is MDHEN and CDR2 is SYDVKM. V gave up 6 bases and J gave up 4 bases, with 7 bases separating them. As DNA, the CDR3 is TGTGCCAGCAGATCAGGGAATCAGCCCCAGCATTTT. Translating it yields CASRSGNQPQHF.

The rearrangement links TRBV5-8 to TRBJ2-2, with TRBD1 identical over 9 bases. V was clipped by 0 bases and J by 2 bases; unmatched bases: 5. The germline CDR1 and CDR2 sequences are SGHTS and YDEGEE. The CDR3 runs to 17 residues. The DNA for the CDR3 is TGTGCCAGCAGCTTGGGCCCGGGACAGGGCAACACCGGGGAGCTGTTTTTT. It encodes CASSLGPGQGNTGELFF.

The sample holds a few counts of this clone. V usage is TRBV6-5 and J usage is TRBJ1-4; no firm D call. Looked up from germline, CDR1 is MNHEY and CDR2 is SVGAGI. This CDR3 spans 14 amino acids. V lost 5 bases and J lost 7, with 14 bases in between. The chain's CDR3 is CASSQTRSGEKLFF. The CDR3 DNA follows: TGTGCCAGCAGTCAGACCCGGTCGGGTGAAAAACTGTTTTTT.

The chain joins TRBV6-5 to TRBJ2-1, with TRBD2 matching over 15 bases. The ends lost 7 bases at V and 6 bases at J; junction bases unmatched: 4. The CDR3 length is 15 residues. Germline CDR1 and CDR2: MNHEY and SVGAGI. CDR3 DNA sequence: TGTGCCAGCACGGTGGGACTAGCGGGAGGCAATGAGCAGTTCTTC. Its translation: CASTVGLAGGNEQFF.

This chain joins TRBV7-9 and TRBJ2-3, with 8 positions matching TRBD1. The CDR3 consists of 16 residues. V dropped 5 bases and J dropped 2; count of bases not matched to a gene: 9. Looked up from germline, CDR1 is SEHNR and CDR2 is FQNEAQ (reference sequence). The CDR3 reads CASSRTDREVTDTQYF. DNA of the CDR3: TGTGCCAGCAGCCGCACGGACAGGGAAGTCACAGATACGCAGTATTTT. The variable domain in full, with the rest retrieved from reference TRBV7-9 and TRBJ2-3, is DTGVSQNPRHKITKRGQNVTFRCDPISEHNRLYWYRQTLGQGPEFLTYFQNEAQLEKSRLLSDRFSAERPKGSFSTLEIQRTEQGDSAMYLCASSRTDREVTDTQYFGPGTRLTVL.

A remark on this clone: The identical CDR3 is also encoded by other nucleotide sequences in the sample. This rearrangement joins TRBV9 to TRBJ2-2; the match to TRBD1 covers 8 bases. In germline, CDR1 is SGDLS, CDR2 YYNGEE. CDR3 length: 16 residues. Trimming cost V 2 bases and J 1 base; bases outside gene matches: 4. In nucleotides, the CDR3 is TGTGCCAGCAGCGTCGGACAGGGCCTGAACACCGGGGAGCTGTTTTTT. Residues: CASSVGQGLNTGELFF.

The CDR3 loop reads CASSQVTGVDSYEQYF. In DNA form, the CDR3 reads TGTGCCAGCAGCCAAGTTACAGGGGTGGACTCCTACGAGCAGTACTTC. The chain uses TRBV14 and TRBJ2-7, with 7 bases lining up with TRBD1. V lost 1 base to trimming and J lost 0 bases; unmatched junction nucleotides: 6. The germline CDR1 and CDR2 sequences are SGHDN and FVKESK. The CDR3 is made up of 16 amino acids.

This rearrangement joins TRBV7-9 to TRBJ2-1; 7 bases align to TRBD2. This CDR3 comprises 15 residues. In germline, CDR1 is SEHNR, CDR2 FQNEAQ (reference sequence). J lost 3 bases, V lost 4 bases, and 6 bases had no gene match. CDR3 sequence: CASSWNRDYYNEQFF. The CDR3 DNA follows: TGTGCCAGCAGCTGGAACCGGGACTACTACAATGAGCAGTTCTTC.

The chain links TRBV19 to TRBJ1-2; no definite D call. The CDR3 runs 12 residues. The ends were cut back, 6 bases at V and 7 bases at J, with 12 bases in the middle. The germline V gene encodes CDR1 LNHDA and CDR2 SQIVND (reference sequence). The CDR3 sequence is CASSPLRGGYTF. The CDR3 nucleotides are TGTGCCAGTAGCCCTCTTCGGGGTGGCTACACCTTC.

V and J are TRBV7-9 and TRBJ2-7; 14 bases align to TRBD2. Per germline, CDR1 SEHNR and CDR2 FQNEAQ (reference sequence). With 3 bases clipped from V and 2 bases from J, the junction kept 3 bases outside the gene matches. CDR3 length: 16 amino acids. In nucleotides, the CDR3 is TGTGCCAGCAGCTTCCAGACTAGCGGGAGGGCCTACGAGCAGTACTTC. Translation: CASSFQTSGRAYEQYF.

The chain links TRBV5-1 to TRBJ2-2; no definite D call. CDR3 length: 16 amino acids. Germline assignment: CDR1 SGHRS and CDR2 YFSETQ. V was trimmed by 0 bases and J by 1 base, leaving 10 bases between them. CDR3 region: CASSLGPGLNTGELFF. Written as DNA, the CDR3 is TGCGCCAGCAGCTTGGGGCCCGGGTTGAACACCGGGGAGCTGTTTTTT.

For this clone: The same CDR3 can be traced to other DNA sequences in this sample. The chain uses TRBV28 and TRBJ2-7; 8 bases align to TRBD2. The CDR3 length is 15 residues. V shed 4 bases, J shed 2 bases, and the junction held 7 bases outside the gene matches. Germline CDR1 reads MDHEN; CDR2 reads SYDVKM. The chain's CDR3 is CASSSLAGPAYEQYF. In DNA, the CDR3 is TGTGCCAGCAGTTCGTTAGCGGGACCCGCCTACGAGCAGTACTTC.

The chain links TRBV27 to TRBJ1-2, with D tentatively TRBD1 (5 bases). Trimming left V 1 base short and J 4 bases short, with 10 bases between. The CDR3 is made up of 14 amino acids. The germline gives CDR1 MNHEY, CDR2 SMNVEV (reference sequence). CDR3 DNA sequence: TGTGCCAGCAGTTTATTTCAGGGCTTCTATGGCTACACCTTC. It is translated as CASSLFQGFYGYTF.

The chain recombines TRBV5-1 with TRBJ1-3; 7 bases line up with TRBD1. The CDR3 consists of 17 residues. V lost 4 bases and J lost 4; bases outside the gene matches: 14. CDR1 and CDR2 from the germline V gene are SGHRS and YFSETQ. The DNA of the CDR3 is TGCGCCAGCAGCCTGACTACAGGGGACTTCTCAGGAAACACCATATATTTT. Translating it yields CASSLTTGDFSGNTIYF.

V usage is TRBV5-4 and J usage is TRBJ2-3; a weak D match, TRBD2 (6 bases). Trimming shortened V by 0 bases and J by 1 base, and 9 bases separated the two germline ends. The CDR3 is made up of 15 amino acids. In germline, CDR1 is SGHNT, CDR2 YYREEE (reference sequence). Written as DNA, the CDR3 is TGTGCCAGCAGCTTGGTTGAGCGGGGCACAGATACGCAGTATTTT. It encodes CASSLVERGTDTQYF.

The genes are TRBV19 and TRBJ1-4; D not resolved. The CDR3 is 15 amino acids. Germline CDR1 is LNHDA and CDR2 is SQIVND (reference sequence). V lost 4 bases and J lost 0, with 9 bases in between. The CDR3 DNA sequence: TGTGCCAGTAGTACGACGGACTCAACTAATGAAAAACTGTTTTTT. Its protein product is CASSTTDSTNEKLFF.

The CDR3 nucleotides are TGTGCCAGCACCTCACTAGCGGACACCTCCTACGAGCAGTACTTC. Protein sequence: CASTSLADTSYEQYF. This rearrangement joins TRBV11-2 to TRBJ2-7; TRBD2 matches at 8 bases. Germline V gene lookup returns CDR1 SGHAT and CDR2 FQNNGV. With 7 bases clipped from V and 0 bases from J, the junction kept 8 bases outside the gene matches. The CDR3 extends over 15 amino acids.

The chain has TRBV19 and TRBJ1-3; maybe TRBD1 (5 bases). CDR1 is LNHDA, CDR2 SQIVND, per germline (reference sequence). Between the trimmed V and J ends, which lost 5 bases and 0 bases, there was a span of 8 bases. The CDR3 contains 14 residues. The CDR3 reads CASSWGSSGNTIYF. The DNA of the CDR3 is TGTGCCAGTAGTTGGGGCAGCTCTGGAAACACCATATATTTT.

The chain joins TRBV30 to TRBJ2-2; 9 nucleotides line up with TRBD1. J gave up 4 bases and V 0 bases, and 9 bases lay outside the gene matches. Per the germline V gene, CDR1 is GTSNPN and CDR2 is SVGIG (reference sequence). The CDR3 has 17 residues. CDR3 in DNA: TGTGCCTGGAGTGTACTTGGAGGGACAGGGTCCACCGGGGAGCTGTTTTTT. Its protein product is CAWSVLGGTGSTGELFF.